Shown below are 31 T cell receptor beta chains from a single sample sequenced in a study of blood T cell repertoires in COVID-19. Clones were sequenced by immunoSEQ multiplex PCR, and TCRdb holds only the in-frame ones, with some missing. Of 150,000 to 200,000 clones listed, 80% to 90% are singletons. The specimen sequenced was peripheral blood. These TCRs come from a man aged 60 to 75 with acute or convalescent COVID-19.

This CDR3 reads CASSPSWGRRNQPQHF. CDR3 bases: TGTGCCAGTAGTCCCTCCTGGGGGCGACGCAATCAGCCCCAGCATTTT. The gene calls are TRBV19 and TRBJ1-5; maybe TRBD1 (6 bases). Trimming took 5 bases from V and 2 from J, leaving 16 bases between them. The CDR3 has 16 residues. Looked up from germline, CDR1 is LNHDA and CDR2 is SQIVND (reference sequence).

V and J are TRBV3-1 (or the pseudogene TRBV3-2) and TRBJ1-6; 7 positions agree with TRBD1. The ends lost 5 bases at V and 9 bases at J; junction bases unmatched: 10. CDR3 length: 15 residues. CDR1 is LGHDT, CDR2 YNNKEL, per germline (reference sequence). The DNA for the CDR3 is TGTGCCAGCAGCTCTACTACAGGGGCGAGTTCACCCCTCCACTTT. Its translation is CASSSTTGASSPLHF.

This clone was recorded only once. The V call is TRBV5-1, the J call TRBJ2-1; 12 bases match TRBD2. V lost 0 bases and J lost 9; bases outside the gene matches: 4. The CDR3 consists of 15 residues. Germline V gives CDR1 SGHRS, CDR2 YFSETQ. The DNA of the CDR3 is TGCGCCAGCAGCTTGGACCCTAGCGGGAGGGCTGAGCAGTTCTTC. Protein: CASSLDPSGRAEQFF. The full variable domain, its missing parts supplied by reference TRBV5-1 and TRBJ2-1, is KAGVTQTPRYLIKTRGQQVTLSCSPISGHRSVSWYQQTPGQGLQFLFEYFSETQRNKGNFPGRFSGRQFSNSRSEMNVSTLELGDSALYLCASSLDPSGRAEQFFGPGTRLTVL.

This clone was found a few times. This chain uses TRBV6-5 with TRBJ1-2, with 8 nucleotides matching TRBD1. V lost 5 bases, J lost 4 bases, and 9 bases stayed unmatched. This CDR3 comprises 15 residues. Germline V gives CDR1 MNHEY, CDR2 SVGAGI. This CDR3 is CASSNRGTAGYGYTF. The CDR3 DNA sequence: TGTGCCAGCAGTAACAGGGGGACAGCAGGCTATGGCTACACCTTC.

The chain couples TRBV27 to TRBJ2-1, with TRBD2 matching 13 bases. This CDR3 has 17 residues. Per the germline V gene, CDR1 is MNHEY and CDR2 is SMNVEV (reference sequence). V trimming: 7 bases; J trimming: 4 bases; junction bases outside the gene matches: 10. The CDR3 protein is CASTLLAGGQGYNEQFF. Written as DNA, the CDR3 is TGTGCCAGCACCCTACTAGCGGGAGGGCAGGGGTACAATGAGCAGTTCTTC.

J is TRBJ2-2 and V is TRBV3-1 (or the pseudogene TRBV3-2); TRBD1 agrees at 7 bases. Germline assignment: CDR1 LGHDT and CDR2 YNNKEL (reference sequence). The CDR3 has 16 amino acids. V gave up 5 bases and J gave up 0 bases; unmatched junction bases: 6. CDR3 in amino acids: CASSSIGGANTGELFF. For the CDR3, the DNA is TGTGCCAGCAGCTCGATAGGGGGCGCGAACACCGGGGAGCTGTTTTTT.

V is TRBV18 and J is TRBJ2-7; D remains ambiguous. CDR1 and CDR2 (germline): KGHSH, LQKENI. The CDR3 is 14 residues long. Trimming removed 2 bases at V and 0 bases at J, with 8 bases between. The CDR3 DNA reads TGTGCCAGCTCACCAAGCCCGGGCTCCTACGAGCAGTACTTC. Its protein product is CASSPSPGSYEQYF.

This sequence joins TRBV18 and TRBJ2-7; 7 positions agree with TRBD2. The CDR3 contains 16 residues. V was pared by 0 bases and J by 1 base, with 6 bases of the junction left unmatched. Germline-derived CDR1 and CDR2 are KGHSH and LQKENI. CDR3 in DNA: TGTGCCAGCTCACCACCTAGCGGGCGGATTTCCTACGAGCAGTACTTC. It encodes CASSPPSGRISYEQYF.

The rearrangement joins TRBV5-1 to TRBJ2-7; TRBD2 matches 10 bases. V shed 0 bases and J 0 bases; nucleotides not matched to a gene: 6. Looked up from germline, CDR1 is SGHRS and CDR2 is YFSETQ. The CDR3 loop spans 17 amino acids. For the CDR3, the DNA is TGCGCCAGCAGCTTGGACAAAAGACTAGCGGGCTCCTACGAGCAGTACTTC. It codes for CASSLDKRLAGSYEQYF.

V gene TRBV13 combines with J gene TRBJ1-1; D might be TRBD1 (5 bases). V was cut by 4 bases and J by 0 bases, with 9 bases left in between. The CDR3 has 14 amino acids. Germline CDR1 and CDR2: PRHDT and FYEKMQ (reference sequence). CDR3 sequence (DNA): TGTGCCAGCAGCTGGAGGGGTTTGAACACTGAAGCTTTCTTT. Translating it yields CASSWRGLNTEAFF.

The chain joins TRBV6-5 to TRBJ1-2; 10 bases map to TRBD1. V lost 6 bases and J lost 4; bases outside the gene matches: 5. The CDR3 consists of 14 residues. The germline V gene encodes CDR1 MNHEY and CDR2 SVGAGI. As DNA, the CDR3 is TGTGCCAGCAGCCGGACAGGGGGAGGCTATGGCTACACCTTC. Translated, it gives CASSRTGGGYGYTF.

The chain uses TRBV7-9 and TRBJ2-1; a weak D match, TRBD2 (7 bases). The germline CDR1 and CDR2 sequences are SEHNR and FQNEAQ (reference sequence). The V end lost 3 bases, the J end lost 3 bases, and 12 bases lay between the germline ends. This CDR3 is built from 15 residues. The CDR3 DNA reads TGTGCCAGCAGCTTTGGGGAGGGGGTCTACAATGAGCAGTTCTTC. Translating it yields CASSFGEGVYNEQFF.

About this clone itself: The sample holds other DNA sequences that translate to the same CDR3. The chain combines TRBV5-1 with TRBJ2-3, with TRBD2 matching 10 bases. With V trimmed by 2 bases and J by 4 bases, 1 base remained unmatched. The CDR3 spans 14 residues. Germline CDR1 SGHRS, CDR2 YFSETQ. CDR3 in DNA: TGCGCCAGCAGCTTAAGCGGGAGGGCAGATACGCAGTATTTT. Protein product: CASSLSGRADTQYF.

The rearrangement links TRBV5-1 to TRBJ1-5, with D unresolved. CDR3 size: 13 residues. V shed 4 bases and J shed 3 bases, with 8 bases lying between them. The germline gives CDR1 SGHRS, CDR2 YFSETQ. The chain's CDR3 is CASSVDNNQPQHF. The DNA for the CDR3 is TGCGCCAGCAGCGTTGACAACAATCAGCCCCAGCATTTT.

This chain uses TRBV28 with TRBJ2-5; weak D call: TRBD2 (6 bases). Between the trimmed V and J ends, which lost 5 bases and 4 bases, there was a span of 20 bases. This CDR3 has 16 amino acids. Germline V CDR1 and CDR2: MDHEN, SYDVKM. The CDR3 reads CASSPTPTSLGETQYF. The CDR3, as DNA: TGTGCCAGCAGTCCCACCCCGACTAGTCTAGGAGAGACCCAGTACTTC.

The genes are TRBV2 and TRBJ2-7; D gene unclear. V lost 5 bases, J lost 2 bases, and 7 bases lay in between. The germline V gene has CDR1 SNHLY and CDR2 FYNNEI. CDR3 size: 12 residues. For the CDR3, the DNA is TGTGCCAGCAGTCAACAAACCTACGAGCAGTACTTC. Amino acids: CASSQQTYEQYF.

CDR3 nucleotides: TGTGCCACCAGTCTGAGAGTAAATCAGCCCCAGCATTTT. This codes for CATSLRVNQPQHF. The chain recombines TRBV15 with TRBJ1-5; D ambiguous. Germline CDR1 is LNHNV and CDR2 is YYDKDF (reference sequence). V lost 6 bases and J 4 bases, leaving 10 bases between the germline ends. The CDR3 runs to 13 residues.

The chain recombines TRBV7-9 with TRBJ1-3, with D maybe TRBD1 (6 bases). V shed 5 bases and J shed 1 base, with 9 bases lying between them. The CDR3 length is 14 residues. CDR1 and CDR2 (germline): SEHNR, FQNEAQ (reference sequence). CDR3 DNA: TGTGCCAGCAGCCCAGGGGTGTCTGGAAACACCATATATTTT. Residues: CASSPGVSGNTIYF. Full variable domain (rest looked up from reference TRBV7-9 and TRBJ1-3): DTGVSQNPRHKITKRGQNVTFRCDPISEHNRLYWYRQTLGQGPEFLTYFQNEAQLEKSRLLSDRFSAERPKGSFSTLEIQRTEQGDSAMYLCASSPGVSGNTIYFGEGSWLTVV.

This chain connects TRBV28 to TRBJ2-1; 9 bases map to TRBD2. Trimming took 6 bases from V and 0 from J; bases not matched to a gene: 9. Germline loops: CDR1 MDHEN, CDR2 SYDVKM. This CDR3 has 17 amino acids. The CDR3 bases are TGTGCCAGCAGCCCGGGACTAGCAATCCTCTCCTACAATGAGCAGTTCTTC. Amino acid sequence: CASSPGLAILSYNEQFF.

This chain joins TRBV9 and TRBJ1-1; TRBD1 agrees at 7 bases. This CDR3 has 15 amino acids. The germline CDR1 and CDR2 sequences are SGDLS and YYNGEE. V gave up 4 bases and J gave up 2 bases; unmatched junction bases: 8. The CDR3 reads CASSPWEGGNTEAFF. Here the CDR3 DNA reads TGTGCCAGCAGCCCTTGGGAAGGGGGCAACACTGAAGCTTTCTTT. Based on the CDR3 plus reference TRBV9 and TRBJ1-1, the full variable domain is DSGVTQTPKHLITATGQRVTLRCSPRSGDLSVYWYQQSLDQGLQFLIQYYNGEERAKGNILERFSAQQFPDLHSELNLSSLELGDSALYFCASSPWEGGNTEAFFGQGTRLTVV.

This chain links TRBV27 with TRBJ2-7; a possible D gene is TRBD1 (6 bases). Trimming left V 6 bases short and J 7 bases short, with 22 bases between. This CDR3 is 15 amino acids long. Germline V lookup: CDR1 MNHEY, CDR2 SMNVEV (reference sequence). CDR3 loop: CASSPGAAGEREQYF. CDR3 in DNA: TGTGCCAGCAGCCCAGGGGCGGCAGGGGAGCGGGAGCAGTACTTC.

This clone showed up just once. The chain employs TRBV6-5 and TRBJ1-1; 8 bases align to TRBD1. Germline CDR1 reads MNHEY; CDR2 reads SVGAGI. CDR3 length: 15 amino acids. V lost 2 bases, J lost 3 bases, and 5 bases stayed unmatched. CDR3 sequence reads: CASSYQGAAHTEAFF. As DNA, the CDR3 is TGTGCCAGCAGTTACCAGGGGGCGGCGCACACTGAAGCTTTCTTT.

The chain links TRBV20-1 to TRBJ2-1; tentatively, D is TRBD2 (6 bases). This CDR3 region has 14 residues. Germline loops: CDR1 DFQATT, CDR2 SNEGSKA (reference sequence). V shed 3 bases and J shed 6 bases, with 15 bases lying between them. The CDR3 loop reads CSASQRVRGNEQFF. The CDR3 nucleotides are TGCAGTGCTAGTCAGCGGGTGCGGGGCAATGAGCAGTTCTTC.

The CDR3, as DNA: TGTGCCAGCAGCTTGACTAGCGGCGGTTACAATGAGCAGTTCTTC. This translates into CASSLTSGGYNEQFF. The chain uses TRBV5-4 and TRBJ2-1; 8 nucleotides agree with TRBD2. Germline V gene lookup returns CDR1 SGHNT and CDR2 YYREEE (reference sequence). The length of the CDR3 is 15 residues. With 1 base clipped from V and 4 bases from J, the junction kept 4 bases outside the gene matches.

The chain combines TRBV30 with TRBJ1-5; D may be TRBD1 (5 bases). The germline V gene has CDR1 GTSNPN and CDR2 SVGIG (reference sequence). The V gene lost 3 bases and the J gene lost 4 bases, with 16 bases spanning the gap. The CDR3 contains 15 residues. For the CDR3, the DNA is TGTGCCTGGAGAAGGGGCACTGCCCCGAATCAGCCCCAGCATTTT. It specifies CAWRRGTAPNQPQHF. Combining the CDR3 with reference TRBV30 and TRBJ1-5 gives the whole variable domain SQTIHQWPATLVQPVGSPLSLECTVEGTSNPNLYWYRQAAGRGLQLLFYSVGIGQISSEVPQNLSASRPQDRQFILSSKKLLLSDSGFYLCAWRRGTAPNQPQHFGDGTRLSIL.

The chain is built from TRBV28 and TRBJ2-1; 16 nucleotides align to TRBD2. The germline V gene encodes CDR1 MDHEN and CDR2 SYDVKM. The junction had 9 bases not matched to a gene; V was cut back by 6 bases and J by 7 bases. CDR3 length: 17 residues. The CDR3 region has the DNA TGTGCCAGCAGCGCCGGGACTAGCGGGAGGGCCGGAAATGAGCAGTTCTTC. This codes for CASSAGTSGRAGNEQFF.

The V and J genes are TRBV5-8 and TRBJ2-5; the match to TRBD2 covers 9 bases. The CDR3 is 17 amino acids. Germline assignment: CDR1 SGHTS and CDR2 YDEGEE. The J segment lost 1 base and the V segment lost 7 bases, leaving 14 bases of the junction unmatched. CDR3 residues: CASERGSGSGGQETQYF. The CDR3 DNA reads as TGTGCCAGCGAGAGGGGTAGCGGGAGCGGAGGCCAAGAGACCCAGTACTTC.

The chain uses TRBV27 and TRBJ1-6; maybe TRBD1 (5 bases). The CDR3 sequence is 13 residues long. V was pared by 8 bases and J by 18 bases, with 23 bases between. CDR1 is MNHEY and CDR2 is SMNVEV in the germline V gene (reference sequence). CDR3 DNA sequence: TGTGCCAGCGACGAGGTCCGGAGGGGTTCAGCCCACTTT. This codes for CASDEVRRGSAHF.

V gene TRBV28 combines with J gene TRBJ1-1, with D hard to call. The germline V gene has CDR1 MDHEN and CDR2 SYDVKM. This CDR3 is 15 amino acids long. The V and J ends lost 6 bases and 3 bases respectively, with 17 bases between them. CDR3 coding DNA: TGTGCCAGCAGCCCCCCTGGGAGGATGGACACTGAAGCTTTCTTT. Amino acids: CASSPPGRMDTEAFF.

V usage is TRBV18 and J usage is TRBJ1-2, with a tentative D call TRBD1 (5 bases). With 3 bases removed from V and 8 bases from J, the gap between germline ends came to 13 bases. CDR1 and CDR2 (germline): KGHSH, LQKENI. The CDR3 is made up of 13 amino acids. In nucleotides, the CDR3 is TGTGCCAGCTCACCGGGCCCTCGGGGGGGCTACACCTTC. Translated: CASSPGPRGGYTF.

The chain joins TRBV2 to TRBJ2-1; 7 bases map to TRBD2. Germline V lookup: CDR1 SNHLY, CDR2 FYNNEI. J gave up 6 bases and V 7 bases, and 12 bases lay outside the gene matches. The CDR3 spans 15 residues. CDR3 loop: CASNPSGRGTNEQFF. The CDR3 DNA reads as TGTGCCAGCAACCCTAGCGGCCGGGGGACCAATGAGCAGTTCTTC.